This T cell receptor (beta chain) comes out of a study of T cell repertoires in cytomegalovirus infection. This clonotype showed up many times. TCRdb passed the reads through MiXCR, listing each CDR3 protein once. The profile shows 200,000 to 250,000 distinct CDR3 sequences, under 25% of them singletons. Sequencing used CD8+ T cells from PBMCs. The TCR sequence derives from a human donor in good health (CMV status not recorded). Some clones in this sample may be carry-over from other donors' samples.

The CDR3 is CATNAGTSYEQYF. The CDR3 DNA is TGTGCCACCAATGCAGGAACTTCCTACGAGCAGTACTTC. This chain links TRBV7-6 with TRBJ2-7, with D uncertain. This CDR3 contains 13 residues. V dropped 10 bases and J dropped 1 base, with 14 bases sitting between them. From germline, CDR1 is SGHVS and CDR2 FNYEAQ. Full variable domain (remainder filled in from reference TRBV7-6 and TRBJ2-7): GAGVSQSPRYKVTKRGQDVALRCDPISGHVSLYWYRQALGQGPEFLTYFNYEAQQDKSGLPNDRFSAERPEGSISTLTIQRTEQRDSAMYRCATNAGTSYEQYFGPGTRLTVT.